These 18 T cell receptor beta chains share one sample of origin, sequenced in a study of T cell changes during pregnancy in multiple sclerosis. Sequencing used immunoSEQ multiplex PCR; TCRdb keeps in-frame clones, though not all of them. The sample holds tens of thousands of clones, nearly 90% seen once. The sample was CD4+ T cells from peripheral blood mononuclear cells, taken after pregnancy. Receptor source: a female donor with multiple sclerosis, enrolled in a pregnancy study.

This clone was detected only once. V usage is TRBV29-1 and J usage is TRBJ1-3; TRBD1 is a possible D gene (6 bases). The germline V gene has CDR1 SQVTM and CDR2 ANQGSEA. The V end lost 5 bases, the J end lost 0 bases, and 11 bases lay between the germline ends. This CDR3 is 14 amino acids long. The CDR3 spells CSVRQANSGNTIYF. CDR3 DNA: TGCAGCGTTAGACAGGCCAACTCTGGAAACACCATATATTTT.

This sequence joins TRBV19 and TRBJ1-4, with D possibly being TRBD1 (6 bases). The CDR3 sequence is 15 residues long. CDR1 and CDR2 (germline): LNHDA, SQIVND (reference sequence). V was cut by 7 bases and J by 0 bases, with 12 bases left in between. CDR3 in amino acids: CASNHGQPTNEKLFF. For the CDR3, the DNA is TGTGCCAGTAACCATGGACAGCCAACTAATGAAAAACTGTTTTTT. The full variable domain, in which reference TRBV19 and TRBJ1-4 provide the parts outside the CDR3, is DGGITQSPKYLFRKEGQNVTLSCEQNLNHDAMYWYRQDPGQGLRLIYYSQIVNDFQKGDIAEGYSVSREKKESFPLTVTSAQKNPTAFYLCASNHGQPTNEKLFFGSGTQLSVL.

Here the CDR3 reads CASSLGGLAHNEQFF. For the CDR3, the DNA is TGTGCCAGCAGCTTAGGGGGACTAGCTCACAATGAGCAGTTCTTC. This chain links TRBV7-3 with TRBJ2-1; 9 bases fit TRBD2. Germline V gene lookup returns CDR1 SGHTA and CDR2 FQGTGA. J gave up 5 bases and V 2 bases, and 4 bases lay outside the gene matches. This CDR3 has 15 residues.

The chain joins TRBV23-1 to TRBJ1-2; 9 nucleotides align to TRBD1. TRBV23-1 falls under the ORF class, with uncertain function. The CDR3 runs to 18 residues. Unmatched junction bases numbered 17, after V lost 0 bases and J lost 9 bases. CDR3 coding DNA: TGCGCCAGCAGTCAATCGGGACAGGGAAGTCGACTAAATCTCTGCTACACCTTC. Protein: CASSQSGQGSRLNLCYTF.

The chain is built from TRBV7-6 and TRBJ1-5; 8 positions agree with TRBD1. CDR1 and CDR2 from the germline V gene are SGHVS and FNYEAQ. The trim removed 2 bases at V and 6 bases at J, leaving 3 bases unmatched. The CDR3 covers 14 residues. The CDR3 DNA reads TGTGCCAGCAGCTTATCGACAGGGGCTCAGCCCCAGCATTTT. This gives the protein CASSLSTGAQPQHF.

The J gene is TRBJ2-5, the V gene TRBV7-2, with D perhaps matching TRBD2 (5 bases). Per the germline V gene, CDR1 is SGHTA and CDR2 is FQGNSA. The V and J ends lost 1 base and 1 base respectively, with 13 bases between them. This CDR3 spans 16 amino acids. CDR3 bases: TGTGCCAGCAGCTTAGTCGGGCGGGCGAGCCAAGAGACCCAGTACTTC. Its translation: CASSLVGRASQETQYF.

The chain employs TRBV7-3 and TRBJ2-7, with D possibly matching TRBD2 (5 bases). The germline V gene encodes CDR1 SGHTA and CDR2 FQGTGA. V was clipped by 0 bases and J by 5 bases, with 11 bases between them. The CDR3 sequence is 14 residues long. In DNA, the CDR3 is TGTGCCAGCAGCTTAACGGCGGGTAGCAACGAGCAGTACTTC. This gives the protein CASSLTAGSNEQYF.

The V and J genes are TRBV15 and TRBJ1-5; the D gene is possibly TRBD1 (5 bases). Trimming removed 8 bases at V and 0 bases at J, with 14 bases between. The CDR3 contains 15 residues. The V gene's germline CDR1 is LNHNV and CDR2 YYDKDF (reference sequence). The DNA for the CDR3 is TGTGCCACCGGATGGGGGGGTATTAGCAATCAGCCCCAGCATTTT. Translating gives CATGWGGISNQPQHF. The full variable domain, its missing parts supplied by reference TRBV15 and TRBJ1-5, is DAMVIQNPRYQVTQFGKPVTLSCSQTLNHNVMYWYQQKSSQAPKLLFHYYDKDFNNEADTPDNFQSRRPNTSFCFLDIRSPGLGDTAMYLCATGWGGISNQPQHFGDGTRLSIL.

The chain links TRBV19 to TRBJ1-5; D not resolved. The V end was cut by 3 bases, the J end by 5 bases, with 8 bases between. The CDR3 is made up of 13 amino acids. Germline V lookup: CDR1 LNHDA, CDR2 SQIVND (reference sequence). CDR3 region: CASSMLSDQPQHF. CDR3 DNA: TGTGCCAGTAGTATGCTTTCGGATCAGCCCCAGCATTTT.

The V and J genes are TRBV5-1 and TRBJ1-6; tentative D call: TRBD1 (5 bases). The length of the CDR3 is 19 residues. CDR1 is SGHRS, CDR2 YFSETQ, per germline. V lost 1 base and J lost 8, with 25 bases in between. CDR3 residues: CASSLNPNGGGGIDSPLHF. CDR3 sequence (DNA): TGCGCCAGCAGCTTGAACCCTAACGGGGGTGGGGGAATTGATTCACCCCTCCACTTT. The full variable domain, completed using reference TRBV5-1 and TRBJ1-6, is KAGVTQTPRYLIKTRGQQVTLSCSPISGHRSVSWYQQTPGQGLQFLFEYFSETQRNKGNFPGRFSGRQFSNSRSEMNVSTLELGDSALYLCASSLNPNGGGGIDSPLHFGNGTRLTVT.

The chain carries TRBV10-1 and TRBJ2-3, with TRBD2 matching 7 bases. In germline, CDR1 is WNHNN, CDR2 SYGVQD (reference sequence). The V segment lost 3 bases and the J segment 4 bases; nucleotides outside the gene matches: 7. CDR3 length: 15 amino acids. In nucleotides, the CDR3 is TGCGCCAGCAGTGAATGGACGGGGGGACCAGATACGCAGTATTTT. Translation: CASSEWTGGPDTQYF.

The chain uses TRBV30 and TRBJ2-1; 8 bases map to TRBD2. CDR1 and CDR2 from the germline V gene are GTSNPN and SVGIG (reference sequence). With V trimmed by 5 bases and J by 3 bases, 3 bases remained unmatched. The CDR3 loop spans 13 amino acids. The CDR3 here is CAWASGGYNEQFF. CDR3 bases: TGTGCCTGGGCCAGCGGGGGCTACAATGAGCAGTTCTTC.

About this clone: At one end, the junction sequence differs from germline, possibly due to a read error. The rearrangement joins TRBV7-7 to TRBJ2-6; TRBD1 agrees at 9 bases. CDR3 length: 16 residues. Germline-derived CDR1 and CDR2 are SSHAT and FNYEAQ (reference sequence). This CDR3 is CASSPGQGSGANVLTF. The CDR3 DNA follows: TGTGCTAGCAGCCCGGGACAGGGCAGCGGGGCCAACGTCCTGACTTTC.

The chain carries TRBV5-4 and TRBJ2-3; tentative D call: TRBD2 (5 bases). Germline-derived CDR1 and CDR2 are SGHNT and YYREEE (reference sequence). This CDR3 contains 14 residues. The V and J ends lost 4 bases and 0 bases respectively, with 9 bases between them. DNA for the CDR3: TGTGCCAGCAGCCCCGGACTCAGCACAGATACGCAGTATTTT. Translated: CASSPGLSTDTQYF.

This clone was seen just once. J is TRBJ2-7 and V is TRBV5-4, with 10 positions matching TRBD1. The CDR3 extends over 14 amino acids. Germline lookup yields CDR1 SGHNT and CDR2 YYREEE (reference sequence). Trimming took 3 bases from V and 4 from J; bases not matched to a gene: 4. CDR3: CASSSRDRGYEQYF. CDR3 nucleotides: TGTGCCAGCAGCTCCCGGGACAGGGGTTACGAGCAGTACTTC.

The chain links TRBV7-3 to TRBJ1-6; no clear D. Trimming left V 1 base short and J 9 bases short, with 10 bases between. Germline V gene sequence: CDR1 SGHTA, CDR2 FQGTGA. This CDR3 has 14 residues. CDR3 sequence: CASSLNSPGSPLHF. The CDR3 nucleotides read TGTGCCAGCAGCTTAAACTCTCCAGGTTCACCCCTCCACTTT.

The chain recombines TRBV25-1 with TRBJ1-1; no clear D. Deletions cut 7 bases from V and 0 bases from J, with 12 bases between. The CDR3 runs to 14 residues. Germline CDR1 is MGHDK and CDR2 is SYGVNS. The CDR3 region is CASKEDLMNTEAFF. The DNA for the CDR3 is TGTGCCAGCAAGGAGGACCTCATGAACACTGAAGCTTTCTTT.

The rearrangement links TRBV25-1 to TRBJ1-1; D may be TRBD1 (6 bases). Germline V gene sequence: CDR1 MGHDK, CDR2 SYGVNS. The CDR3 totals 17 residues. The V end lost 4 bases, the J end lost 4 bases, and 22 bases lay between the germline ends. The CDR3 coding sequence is TGTGCCAGCAGTGCTCTCCGCGGGGGTAGGGGGGGCACTGAAGCTTTCTTT. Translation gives CASSALRGGRGGTEAFF.